A selection of T cell receptor beta chains follows, all from one sample in a study of PD-1 blockade in mismatch repair-deficient tumors. This table comes from immunoSEQ multiplex PCR, and its TCRdb copy is limited to in-frame clones, with some not included. The data show about 68,000 clones, around 80% seen once. The sequences come from peripheral blood, collected 2 weeks after starting pembrolizumab. These receptors all stem from an adult with mismatch repair-deficient cancer. The CDR3 runs from the conserved cysteine through the conserved F or W. Each record gives: J gene, clone size, V gene, D gene, CDR3 DNA, CDR3 protein. The D gene is left open where the match is weak. Clone size is given for some rows only: seen once, a few or many times, or a class if the clone is expanded.

TRBJ2-1,once,TRBV5-4,TRBD2,TGTGCCAGCAGCTTGGGCGGACTAGCGGGGGGCAATGAGCAGTTCTTC,CASSLGGLAGGNEQFF
TRBJ2-2,NA,TRBV9,TRBD2,TGTGCCAGCAGCCCCCGACTGATAGCGGGAGTAGGCGGGGAGCTGTTTTTT,CASSPRLIAGVGGELFF
TRBJ2-3,NA,TRBV15,TRBD2,TGTGCCACCGGCGCGGGAGTCGCAGATACGCAGTATTTT,CATGAGVADTQYF
TRBJ2-3,NA,TRBV30,NA,TGTGCCTGGAGTGTTGGGCAGGACACAGATACGCAGTATTTT,CAWSVGQDTDTQYF
TRBJ2-1,NA,TRBV7-8,TRBD1,TGTGCCAGCAGTTTCGGACAGGGTGCAAACAATGAGCAGTTCTTC,CASSFGQGANNEQFF
TRBJ1-1,NA,TRBV5-6,NA,TGTGCCAGCAGCTTGGTCTGGAACACTGAAGCTTTCTTT,CASSLVWNTEAFF
TRBJ1-2,NA,TRBV7-2,TRBD1,TGTGCCAGCAGCTCCAGCGGGGGGACAGGATTAGGCTACACCTTC,CASSSSGGTGLGYTF
TRBJ1-3,NA,TRBV5-1,NA,TGCGCCAGCAGCTTGGAGCCACAGGGCACGGCTGGAAACACCATATATTTT,CASSLEPQGTAGNTIYF
TRBJ2-1,NA,TRBV9,NA,TGTGCCAGCAGCGTAGTGGAGGGCAGGCAACGTGAGCAGTTCTTC,CASSVVEGRQREQFF
TRBJ2-5,NA,TRBV14,TRBD2,TGTGCCAGCAGCCGGCGGGGGGGCGCGCCGGTGGAGACCCAGTACTTC,CASSRRGGAPVETQYF
TRBJ2-1,NA,TRBV14,TRBD2,TGTGCCAGCAGCCCTCCCCAGACTAGCGGATACAATGAGCAGTTCTTC,CASSPPQTSGYNEQFF
TRBJ2-7,NA,TRBV27,NA,TGTGCCAGCAGTTTAATGCTCGGGACTCTCTACGAGCAGTACTTC,CASSLMLGTLYEQYF
TRBJ2-3,NA,TRBV29-1,NA,TGCAGCGTCCGGGGGCACCAAGAGGCCCCTAGGAATACGCAGTATTTT,CSVRGHQEAPRNTQYF
TRBJ2-7,once,TRBV7-2,NA,TGTGCCAGCAGCTTAGTGGCGGAAGGAGATTATACGAGCAAGTACTTC,CASSLVAEGDYTSKYF
TRBJ1-3,once,TRBV15,NA,TGTGCCACCAGCAGAGACCTCCCTGACGCAACGCAAGCTCTCTCTGGAAACACCATATATTTT,CATSRDLPDATQALSGNTIYF
TRBJ1-2,NA,TRBV5-4,NA,TGTGCCAGCAGCCAAGTTTCCGTCCCACGCGGCTATGGCTACACCTTC,CASSQVSVPRGYGYTF
TRBJ2-1,NA,TRBV5-4,TRBD2,TGTGCCAGCAGCGCGATAGCGGGAGGTTACAATGAGCAGTTCTTC,CASSAIAGGYNEQFF
TRBJ1-1,NA,TRBV18,NA,TGTGCCAGCTCACCGGCCACTCCAAGGATGAACACTGAAGCTTTCTTT,CASSPATPRMNTEAFF
TRBJ1-2,NA,TRBV19,TRBD1,TGTGCCAGTAAGGAGGGGGCGCGCGGCTACACCTTC,CASKEGARGYTF
TRBJ1-2,NA,TRBV16,TRBD1,TGTGCCAGCAGCCAAAAAGTACTCCGGGACAGTGATAACTATGGCTACACCTTC,CASSQKVLRDSDNYGYTF
TRBJ2-7,NA,TRBV27,TRBD1,TGTGCCAGCAGTTTTCCGGGACAGGGGTTCTACGAGCAGTACTTC,CASSFPGQGFYEQYF
TRBJ2-3,NA,TRBV7-2,NA,TGTGCCAGCAGCTTCTCGGGAGCCACAGATACGCAGTATTTT,CASSFSGATDTQYF
TRBJ2-2,once,TRBV10-3,NA,TGTGCCATCCGGACGGACACCGGGGAGCTGTTTTTT,CAIRTDTGELFF
TRBJ1-1,NA,TRBV5-1,TRBD1,TGCGCCAGCGGGACAGGGGAGGGGATCGTCACTGAAGCTTTCTTT,CASGTGEGIVTEAFF
TRBJ2-3,NA,TRBV9,TRBD1,TGTGCCAGCAGCGTAGACAGGGGGCTTGATACGCAGTATTTT,CASSVDRGLDTQYF
TRBJ1-2,few,TRBV2,NA,TGTGCCAGCAGTGGGCCCGGGACTGAGTATGGCTACACCTTC,CASSGPGTEYGYTF
TRBJ1-2,NA,TRBV10-3,NA,TGTGCCATCAGTGATAGGACAGCTGCTAACTATGGCTACACCTTC,CAISDRTAANYGYTF
TRBJ2-2,NA,TRBV6-1,NA,TGTGCCAGCAGTGAAGGGTATAGGAACACCGGGGAGCTGTTTTTT,CASSEGYRNTGELFF
TRBJ1-1,NA,TRBV19,NA,TGTGCCAGTAACACGAGGGGGGAAGCTTTCTTT,CASNTRGEAFF
TRBJ2-1,NA,TRBV30,NA,TGTGCCTGGACTCCGAGGACCTCAATAAGCAATGAGCAGTTCTTC,CAWTPRTSISNEQFF
TRBJ1-1,once,TRBV5-1,TRBD1,TGCGCCAGCAGCCCCGGGACAGGATCCCGGGGAAGGACTGAAGCTTTCTTT,CASSPGTGSRGRTEAFF
TRBJ1-3,NA,TRBV6-1,NA,TGTGCCAGCAGTGTGGGGGAGCTTCCTGGAAACACCATATATTTT,CASSVGELPGNTIYF
TRBJ2-7,NA,TRBV6-5,TRBD2,TGTGCCAGCAGCAGTGGGACTAGTATCTACGAGCAGTACTTC,CASSSGTSIYEQYF
TRBJ1-1,NA,TRBV6-5,NA,TGTGCCAGCAGTTACTCGGGGAATGGGGACACTGAAGCTTTCTTT,CASSYSGNGDTEAFF
TRBJ2-5,NA,TRBV6-5,TRBD2,TGTGCCAGCAGTTCAGGACTAGCGGGAGAGTTTGGGACCCAGTACTTC,CASSSGLAGEFGTQYF
TRBJ2-4,NA,TRBV9,TRBD2,TGTGCCAGCAGCGTCGGTCTAGCGGGAAACGCCAAAAACATTCAGTACTTC,CASSVGLAGNAKNIQYF
TRBJ1-2,NA,TRBV7-6,NA,TGTGCCAGCACCCTTATAGAACTTTATGGCTACACCTTC,CASTLIELYGYTF
TRBJ1-1,NA,TRBV30,NA,TGTGCCTGGAGGTGGACTAACACTGAAGCTTTCTTT,CAWRWTNTEAFF
TRBJ2-1,few,TRBV14,TRBD2,TGTGCCAGCAGCCAAGATGCTAGCGGGATGGTCCCATACAATGAGCAGTTCTTC,CASSQDASGMVPYNEQFF
TRBJ2-7,NA,TRBV29-1,NA,TGCAGCGTTGAAGATGGGGAAAACTACGAGCAGTACTTC,CSVEDGENYEQYF
TRBJ2-1,NA,TRBV29-1,NA,TGCAGCGTTGCAGGGTACGGTGAGCAGTTCTTC,CSVAGYGEQFF
TRBJ2-5,NA,TRBV12-5,NA,TGTGCTAGTGGCCCTCAGGGCCGAGAGACCCAGTACTTC,CASGPQGRETQYF
TRBJ2-2,NA,TRBV27,TRBD2,TGTGCCAGCAGTTCACTCCTAGCGGGGACCGGGGAGCTGTTTTTT,CASSSLLAGTGELFF
TRBJ2-3,NA,TRBV7-9,TRBD2,TGTGGAATAGCGGGAGGGCCGGGAACAGATACGCAGTATTTT,CGIAGGPGTDTQYF
TRBJ1-1,NA,TRBV7-3,NA,TGTGCCAGCAGCCAAGGGGGTTTGGACACTGAAGCTTTCTTT,CASSQGGLDTEAFF
TRBJ2-7,NA,TRBV7-2,NA,TGTGCCAGCAGCAAAGTTGGGGGGAGAGACGGGGAGTACTTC,CASSKVGGRDGEYF
TRBJ2-3,NA,TRBV7-7,NA,TGTGCTAGCAGCTTAGACTTATCAGATACGCAGTATTTT,CASSLDLSDTQYF
TRBJ2-1,NA,TRBV19,TRBD2,TGTGCCAGTAGTATCGCTAGCGGCATAGAGCAGTTCTTC,CASSIASGIEQFF
TRBJ2-2,NA,TRBV27,NA,TGTGCCAGCAGGAGAGGCGTCCAGGGCCCCACCGGGGAGCTGTTTTTT,CASRRGVQGPTGELFF
TRBJ2-3,NA,TRBV9,NA,TGTGCCAGCAGCGTAGGGAGACCCAGCACAGATACGCAGTATTTT,CASSVGRPSTDTQYF
TRBJ2-3,NA,TRBV7-9,TRBD1,TGTGCCAGCAGCTACAACAGGGGAATGGGGACAGATACGCAGTATTTT,CASSYNRGMGTDTQYF
TRBJ2-5,NA,TRBV2,TRBD1,TGTGCCAGCAGTCCCCTTACACAGGGGGAGCAAGAGACCCAGTACTTC,CASSPLTQGEQETQYF
TRBJ1-2,once,TRBV7-9,NA,TGTGCCAGCAGCTTAGGGACGGTTTATGGCTACACCTTC,CASSLGTVYGYTF
TRBJ1-5,NA,TRBV9,NA,TGTGCCAGCAGCGTAGGGCCCCGGGATCAGCCCCAGCATTTT,CASSVGPRDQPQHF
TRBJ2-5,NA,TRBV19,TRBD1,TGTGCCAGTAGTAAATCTACAGGGGGTGTGGTGGTGTCACAAGAGACCCAGTACTTC,CASSKSTGGVVVSQETQYF
TRBJ2-1,NA,TRBV11-3,NA,TGTGCCAGCAGCTTACAGGCAGGTACCTACAATGAGCAGTTCTTC,CASSLQAGTYNEQFF
TRBJ1-2,NA,TRBV18,TRBD1,TGTGCCAGCTCACCATACAGGGGGCCCAGGGATGGCTACACCTTC,CASSPYRGPRDGYTF